This T cell receptor beta chain was captured by sequencing in a study of blood T cells in healthy people across ages. Together with a sample-barcoded 5' primer, a J-beta primer mix was included in a second PCR lasting roughly 7 to 11 cycles. TCRdb itself ran the 5' RACE reads through MiXCR, one entry per CDR3 protein. The table includes about 1.5 million distinct CDR3 sequences, 42% detected once. What was sequenced was blood. The receptor was derived from a woman between 18 and 29 years old in good health.

The CDR3 sequence is CASSPGQGVDGYTF. As DNA, the CDR3 is TGCGCCAGCAGCCCTGGACAGGGGGTAGATGGCTACACCTTC. The genes are TRBV5-1 and TRBJ1-2; 10 bases match TRBD1. The CDR3 is made up of 14 amino acids. The V gene's germline CDR1 is SGHRS and CDR2 YFSETQ. J was trimmed by 6 bases and V by 4 bases; bases with no gene match: 6.